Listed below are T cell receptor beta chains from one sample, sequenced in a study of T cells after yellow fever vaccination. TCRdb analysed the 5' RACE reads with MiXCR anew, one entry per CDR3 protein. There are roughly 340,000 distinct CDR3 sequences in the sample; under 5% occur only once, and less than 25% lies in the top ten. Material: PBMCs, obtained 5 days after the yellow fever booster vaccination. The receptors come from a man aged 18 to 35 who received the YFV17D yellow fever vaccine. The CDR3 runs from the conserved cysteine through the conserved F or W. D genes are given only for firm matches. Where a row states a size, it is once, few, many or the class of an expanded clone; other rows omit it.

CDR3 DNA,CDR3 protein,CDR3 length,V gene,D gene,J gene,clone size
TGTGCCAGCAGTCAAACAGGGGGCGGGCAGTATTTT,CASSQTGGGQYF,12,TRBV6-6,TRBD1,TRBJ2-3,.
TGCGCCAGCAGCCCTCATGGACAGGACCCTTCTTATGGCTACACCTTC,CASSPHGQDPSYGYTF,16,TRBV4-3,TRBD1,TRBJ1-2,few
TGCGCCAGCAGCTTGATGTCAGGGGGCGGCCAAGAGACCCAGTACTTC,CASSLMSGGGQETQYF,16,TRBV5-1,TRBD1,TRBJ2-5,few
TGCGCCAGCGAGAAGGGGGCTGGGGCCAACGTCCTGACTTTC,CASEKGAGANVLTF,14,TRBV5-1,.,TRBJ2-6,.
TGTGCCAGCAGCGTGATTCAGGGAGAGACCCAGTACTTC,CASSVIQGETQYF,13,TRBV9,.,TRBJ2-5,few
TGTGCCATCTCCCGGGGACAGGGGGCCGACGAGCAGTACTTC,CAISRGQGADEQYF,14,TRBV10-3,TRBD1,TRBJ2-7,.
TGTGCCAGCAGCTTAGAGGCAACTACAGGGACCAACTATGGCTACACCTTC,CASSLEATTGTNYGYTF,17,TRBV11-2,.,TRBJ1-2,many
TGTGCCAGCAGCAAAGAGGCACCCCTCCACTTT,CASSKEAPLHF,11,TRBV21-1,.,TRBJ1-6,few
TGCGCCAGCAGCCATGGCCCCGGGACAGGGGTGGGTGGCTACACCTTC,CASSHGPGTGVGGYTF,16,TRBV4-3,TRBD1,TRBJ1-2,.
TGTGCCAGCAGCTTAAGGGCCGGAGGAGGGGGCCCAGCTTTCTTT,CASSLRAGGGGPAFF,15,TRBV7-2,TRBD1,TRBJ1-1,.
TGTGCCAGCAGTTCTGACAGGGTCCGAGGAAGGGCTGAAGCTTTCTTT,CASSSDRVRGRAEAFF,16,TRBV12-3/TRBV12-4,TRBD1,TRBJ1-1,.
TGTGCCAGCAGTTACGGGGGGCCAGCACAGTATAATTCACCCCTCCACTTT,CASSYGGPAQYNSPLHF,17,TRBV6-6,.,TRBJ1-6,few
TGTGCCAGCAGCGTTACAGGGAAACACGAGCAGTTCTTC,CASSVTGKHEQFF,13,TRBV5-5,.,TRBJ2-1,few
TGTGCCACCAGCCCCGGGACTAGCGGGGCTAGCTCCTACAATGAGCAGTTCTTC,CATSPGTSGASSYNEQFF,18,TRBV15,TRBD2,TRBJ2-1,.
TGCAGTGCTAGGACTAGCGGGGGCGCAGATACGCAGTATTTT,CSARTSGGADTQYF,14,TRBV20-1,TRBD2,TRBJ2-3,many
TGTGCCAGCAGCCTCCACAGCGCAGGCGAGCAGTACTTC,CASSLHSAGEQYF,13,TRBV4-2,.,TRBJ2-7,many
TGTGCCAGCAGCTTAGATCATGGAGCGGGGAGAACAGATACGCAGTATTTT,CASSLDHGAGRTDTQYF,17,TRBV7-6,TRBD2,TRBJ2-3,many
TGTGCCAGCAATGAGGGTTGGGCCCAGTACTTC,CASNEGWAQYF,11,TRBV6-1,.,TRBJ2-5,few
TGTGCCAGCAGTATGTCCGGGGCTAGCACAGATACGCAGAATTTT,CASSMSGASTDTQNF,15,TRBV6-5,.,TRBJ2-3,.